The rows below give T cell receptor beta chains drawn from one sample of a study of T cell repertoires in cytomegalovirus infection. One entry per CDR3 protein, called by TCRdb with MiXCR from the reads. The table shows around 490,000 distinct CDR3 sequences, with 26% occurring only once. Sequencing was performed on PBMCs. These receptor sequences come from a human donor in good health (CMV status not recorded). Some clones in this sample may be carry-over from other donors' samples. Both conserved end residues are part of each CDR3. A D gene is named only where the DNA matches it firmly. Only some rows state a clone size, as once, few, many or a class for expanded clones.

TRBJ1-5 | TRBD1 | many | TRBV12-3/TRBV12-4 | TGTGCCAGCAGCATTGGAGACCGAGGGGGCGCCGGACAGCCCCAGCATTTT | CASSIGDRGGAGQPQHF
TRBJ1-2 | - | few | TRBV7-6 | TGTGCCAGCAGCTTAGGCCCTCTAGCCGGCTACACCTTC | CASSLGPLAGYTF
TRBJ1-1 | - | - | TRBV6-2/TRBV6-3 | TGTGCCAGCAGGGAGACTTCCAGTGAAGCTTTCTTT | CASRETSSEAFF
TRBJ1-2 | - | - | TRBV4-1 | TGCGCCAGCAGCCAAGAAGGAACAGGCAGCTATGGCTACACCTTC | CASSQEGTGSYGYTF
TRBJ2-2 | TRBD1 | - | TRBV5-1 | TGCGCCAGCAGCAGGGACAGCCCTAACACCGGGGAGCTGTTTTTT | CASSRDSPNTGELFF
TRBJ2-1 | TRBD2 | - | TRBV10-3 | TGTGCCATCAGTGAGATGGCTAGCGGGAGCTCCTACAATGAGCAGTTCTTC | CAISEMASGSSYNEQFF
TRBJ2-1 | - | few | TRBV4-3 | TGCGCCAGCAGCCAAGATCCCTCTGGGGGGCGTGAGCAGTTCTTC | CASSQDPSGGREQFF
TRBJ2-2 | - | - | TRBV29-1 | TGCAGCGCCCGAAGACAATCCTTCAACGGGGAGCTGTTTTTT | CSARRQSFNGELFF
TRBJ1-6 | - | - | TRBV10-2 | TGCGCCAGCAGTGTTGCTGGTTATAATTCACCCCTCCACTTT | CASSVAGYNSPLHF
TRBJ2-2 | TRBD1 | - | TRBV29-1 | TGCAGCGGAATAGGGACAGGGGCCGGGGAGCTGTTTTTT | CSGIGTGAGELFF
TRBJ2-5 | - | many | TRBV12-3/TRBV12-4 | TGTGCCAGCAGGCTTAAATCCGAGACCCAGTACTTC | CASRLKSETQYF
TRBJ1-5 | - | - | TRBV5-1 | TGCGCCAGCAGCTTGGGCAGGGAGGATCAGCCCCAGCATTTT | CASSLGREDQPQHF
TRBJ1-1 | - | - | TRBV7-2 | TGTGCCAGCAGCTTCGGGGGGATTATTGAAGCTTTCTTT | CASSFGGIIEAFF
TRBJ1-1 | - | - | TRBV27 | TGTGCCAGCAGTTGGGGCCCCTTGAACACTGAAGCTTTCTTT | CASSWGPLNTEAFF
TRBJ2-1 | - | few | TRBV3-1 | TGTGCCAGCAGCCAAGAGGGTCCGTACAATGAGCAGTTCTTC | CASSQEGPYNEQFF
TRBJ1-1 | - | few | TRBV14 | TGTGCCAGCAGCCAAGCTCCGGGTTCCGCTTTCTTT | CASSQAPGSAFF
TRBJ1-3 | - | many | TRBV7-2 | TGTGCCAGCAGTCAGCGGGGAAACACCATATATTTT | CASSQRGNTIYF
TRBJ2-1 | - | many | TRBV20-1 | TGCAGTGCTCGGGACTTGACCTACAATGAGCAGTTCTTC | CSARDLTYNEQFF
TRBJ1-5 | - | few | TRBV12-3/TRBV12-4 | TGTGCCAGCAGTTACTCTGGGGCAGGCAATCAGCCCCAGCATTTT | CASSYSGAGNQPQHF
TRBJ2-1 | TRBD2 | many | TRBV7-2 | TGTGCCAGCAGCTTAGCAAGGACTAGCGGGGATAAGGAGTTCTTC | CASSLARTSGDKEFF
TRBJ2-7 | - | - | TRBV11-3 | TGTGCCAGCAGCAAAACCCGTGGGGGCGAGCAGTACTTC | CASSKTRGGEQYF
TRBJ1-2 | - | many | TRBV7-9 | TGTGCCAGCAGCTTAGATGAGGGGCTCGGCTATGGCTACACCTTC | CASSLDEGLGYGYTF
TRBJ2-6 | - | few | TRBV4-1 | TGCGCCACCTCCCCGACAGCTCTGGGGGCTGGGGCCAACGTCCTGACTTTC | CATSPTALGAGANVLTF
TRBJ1-2 | - | - | TRBV9 | TGTGCCAGCAGCGTAGAGGAAAGGGCCACGGGAGGCTACACCTTC | CASSVEERATGGYTF
TRBJ2-2 | - | - | TRBV11-2 | TGTGCCAGCAGCTTAGGGGCCGCTCCGGCCGGGGAGCTGTTTTTT | CASSLGAAPAGELFF
TRBJ2-7 | - | - | TRBV19 | TGTGCCAGTTCACCCCTTACGGCAACCGAGGCAGTAGGGCAGTACTTC | CASSPLTATEAVGQYF
TRBJ2-3 | - | - | TRBV6-2/TRBV6-3 | TGTGCCAGCAGCCGCCCGGGGAGTGACACAGATACGCAGTATTTT | CASSRPGSDTDTQYF
TRBJ1-6 | - | - | TRBV11-2 | TGTGCCAGCAACAACCTTTGGTTGACGAATTCACCCCTCCACTTT | CASNNLWLTNSPLHF
TRBJ1-1 | TRBD1 | - | TRBV11-2 | TGTGCCAGCAAGGGACAGGGGTCGGGCACTGAAGCTTTCTTT | CASKGQGSGTEAFF
TRBJ2-3 | - | many | TRBV7-2 | TGTGCCAGCAGAGCGGGTAGCACAGATACGCAGTATTTT | CASRAGSTDTQYF
TRBJ1-2 | - | - | TRBV5-8 | TGTGCCAGCAGCTTTGAGGGAGCTGGCTATGGCTACACCTTC | CASSFEGAGYGYTF
TRBJ2-2 | - | few | TRBV6-6 | TGTGCCAGCAGTCGCTTCCCCCCGTCTGGAACACCCTCCACCGGGGAGCTGTTTTTT | CASSRFPPSGTPSTGELFF
TRBJ1-1 | - | many | TRBV7-3 | TGTGCCAGCAGCTTAGGGCACGGCATGAACACTGAAGCTTTCTTT | CASSLGHGMNTEAFF
TRBJ2-5 | TRBD1 | - | TRBV2 | TGTGCCAGCAAGTTGACAGGGGGCGAAGAGACCCAGTACTTC | CASKLTGGEETQYF
TRBJ1-5 | TRBD1 | - | TRBV19 | TGTGCCAGTAGTACGGGACAGGGGGGTTGGAGCAATCAGCCCCAGCATTTT | CASSTGQGGWSNQPQHF
TRBJ2-3 | - | - | TRBV12-3/TRBV12-4 | TGTGCCAGCAGTTTTGCCTACACAGATACGCAGTATTTT | CASSFAYTDTQYF
TRBJ2-1 | - | few | TRBV7-4 | TGTGCCAGCAGCTTAGGGCTAGCTAGATCCTACAATGAGCAGTTCTTC | CASSLGLARSYNEQFF
TRBJ2-5 | - | - | TRBV6-1 | TGTGCCAGCCGTGGGGAAGGACTTGGACAAGAGACCCAGTACTTC | CASRGEGLGQETQYF
TRBJ1-2 | - | many | TRBV7-9 | TGTGCCAGCAGCTTAGGGACGGGGAATGGCTACACCTTC | CASSLGTGNGYTF
TRBJ2-7 | - | - | TRBV28 | TGTGCCAGCAGTTTTCAACCCCCCCAGGGCCCTAAGGAGCAGTACTTC | CASSFQPPQGPKEQYF
TRBJ2-3 | - | few | TRBV27 | TGTGCCAGCAGTTTCCTAAACACAGATACGCAGTATTTT | CASSFLNTDTQYF
TRBJ2-2 | - | - | TRBV25-1 | TGTGCCAGCAGTGCGGGACTCACCACCGGGGAGCTGTTTTTT | CASSAGLTTGELFF
TRBJ2-2 | - | - | TRBV15 | TGTGCCACCAGCAGCCTTCCAGCGTTCATCGACACCGGGGAGCTGTTTTTT | CATSSLPAFIDTGELFF
TRBJ2-2 | - | - | TRBV20-1 | TGCAGTGCTCCGGATTGGGGGACCGGGGAGCTGTTTTTT | CSAPDWGTGELFF
TRBJ1-1 | TRBD1 | - | TRBV10-3 | TGTGCCATCAGTGGGGACAGGGGGGAAACTGAAGCTTTCTTT | CAISGDRGETEAFF
TRBJ2-4 | - | - | TRBV11-3 | TGTGCCAGCAGCCCCCGTCGTGTCCAAAACATTCAGTACTTC | CASSPRRVQNIQYF
TRBJ2-2 | TRBD2 | many | TRBV11-2 | TGTGCCAGCAGTAACGGACTAGCGGGAGGGCCAAGGGGCGGGGAGCTGTTTTTT | CASSNGLAGGPRGGELFF
TRBJ2-5 | - | - | TRBV12-3/TRBV12-4 | TGTGCCAGCAGTTTAGCGGTTGATAGCGAGGGAAAAGAGACCCAGTACTTC | CASSLAVDSEGKETQYF
TRBJ1-4 | - | few | TRBV7-4 | TGTGCCAGCAGCTTTAGTACAGCACTCTATGAAAAACTGTTTTTT | CASSFSTALYEKLFF
TRBJ2-1 | - | - | TRBV4-3 | TGCGCCAGCAGCCAAGCCTTCAATGGGAATGAGCAGTTCTTC | CASSQAFNGNEQFF
TRBJ2-1 | TRBD1 | - | TRBV3-1 | TGTGCCAGCAGCCAAGTGACCGGGACAGAACCCTACAATGAGCAGTTCTTC | CASSQVTGTEPYNEQFF
TRBJ1-1 | - | - | TRBV29-1 | TGCAGCGTTGAAGGGGAACAGGGTCATGGTCTCATGAACACTGAAGCTTTCTTT | CSVEGEQGHGLMNTEAFF
TRBJ1-6 | - | - | TRBV7-9 | TGTGCCAGCAGAGCCCCCGGACAGAATAATTCACCCCTCCACTTT | CASRAPGQNNSPLHF
TRBJ1-1 | - | - | TRBV6-2/TRBV6-3 | TGTGCCAGCAGTTACGGAGTGGGTGAAGCTTTCTTT | CASSYGVGEAFF
TRBJ2-1 | TRBD2 | few | TRBV11-3 | TGTGCCAGCAGCTCACCAGGTGGGACTAGCGGGACCTACAATGAGCAGTTCTTC | CASSSPGGTSGTYNEQFF
TRBJ2-1 | TRBD1 | - | TRBV19 | TGTGCCAGTAGTACCCGGGACAGGAACTACAATGAGCAGTTCTTC | CASSTRDRNYNEQFF